Listed below are T cell receptor beta chains from one sample, sequenced in a study of technical replicates of blood from several donors. Sequencing was performed with immunoSEQ multiplex PCR; in TCRdb, only in-frame clones are kept and a portion is missing. The top ten clones hold approximately 0.2% of a sample with 100,000 or so clones, nearly 96% of them seen once. Sequencing input: T cells isolated from PBMCs. These receptors were obtained from a human donor in good health. Both conserved end residues are part of each CDR3. A D gene is named only where the DNA matches it firmly. Only part of the rows carry a size: once, few, many, or a class if the clone is expanded.

j_gene	len	abundance	v_gene	d_gene	CDR3aa	CDR3nt
TRBJ2-2	15	NA	TRBV27	NA	CASSPTGLLTGELFF	TGTGCCAGCAGTCCGACGGGACTTCTAACCGGGGAGCTGTTTTTT
TRBJ2-1	15	NA	TRBV25-1	TRBD1	CASSEQGATYNEQFF	TGTGCCAGCAGTGAACAGGGGGCCACCTACAATGAGCAGTTCTTC
TRBJ1-1	15	NA	TRBV6-5	TRBD1	CASSRTGDGTTEAFF	TGTGCCAGCAGTCGGACAGGGGATGGCACCACTGAAGCTTTCTTT
TRBJ2-5	13	NA	TRBV6-5	NA	CASSTYPPETQYF	TGTGCCAGCAGTACCTACCCCCCAGAGACCCAGTACTTC
TRBJ2-7	16	NA	TRBV18	NA	CASSLDPSLPLYEQYF	TGTGCCAGCTCACTCGACCCTAGCTTACCACTCTACGAGCAGTACTTC
TRBJ1-5	17	NA	TRBV4-1	NA	CASSQVVEVQGDQPQHF	TGCGCCAGCAGCCAAGTGGTAGAGGTACAAGGCGATCAGCCCCAGCATTTT
TRBJ1-6	16	NA	TRBV4-2	TRBD1	CASSRERTGANSPLHF	TGTGCCAGCAGCCGAGAGCGGACAGGGGCAAATTCACCCCTCCACTTT
TRBJ2-7	12	NA	TRBV27	NA	CASSDLGYEQYF	TGTGCCAGCAGCGACCTAGGCTACGAGCAGTACTTC
TRBJ1-1	12	NA	TRBV7-2	NA	CASSPTGTEAFF	TGTGCCAGCAGCCCCACAGGGACTGAAGCTTTCTTT
TRBJ2-1	16	NA	TRBV7-3	TRBD2	CASSLISRGFYNEQFF	TGTGCCAGCAGCTTAATTTCGCGGGGGTTCTACAATGAGCAGTTCTTC
TRBJ2-1	13	NA	TRBV5-1	NA	CASSSVTNTEQFF	TGCGCCAGCAGCTCAGTGACTAATACTGAGCAGTTCTTC
TRBJ1-3	17	NA	TRBV19	NA	CASSMGHNIYSGNTIYF	TGTGCCAGTAGTATGGGGCACAACATCTACTCTGGAAACACCATATATTTT
TRBJ2-2	14	NA	TRBV7-6	TRBD2	CASSAGGRTGELFF	TGTGCCAGCAGCGCGGGGGGGCGCACCGGGGAGCTGTTTTTT
TRBJ1-1	14	NA	TRBV5-1	NA	CASSLEGTLFEAFF	TGCGCCAGCAGCTTAGAGGGCACGCTATTTGAAGCTTTCTTT
TRBJ2-7	16	NA	TRBV27	TRBD2	CASSSWGLAGSYEQYF	TGTGCCAGCAGTTCCTGGGGCCTAGCGGGAAGCTACGAGCAGTACTTC
TRBJ2-5	12	NA	TRBV18	NA	CASSPGGETQYF	TGTGCCAGCTCACCAGGCGGGGAGACCCAGTACTTC
TRBJ2-5	14	NA	TRBV5-1	NA	CASSLYTGGETQYF	TGCGCCAGCAGCTTGTACACGGGTGGGGAGACCCAGTACTTC
TRBJ1-1	16	NA	TRBV28	NA	CASSLPAGGSNTEAFF	TGTGCCAGCAGTTTACCCGCGGGGGGGTCGAACACTGAAGCTTTCTTT
TRBJ2-2	16	NA	TRBV28	NA	CASSSGTSKNTGELFF	TGTGCCAGCAGTTCCGGGACATCGAAGAACACCGGGGAGCTGTTTTTT
TRBJ2-1	17	NA	TRBV7-3	TRBD1	CASSLSPPRTGRNEQFF	TGTGCCAGCAGCTTATCTCCCCCCAGGACAGGGAGAAATGAGCAGTTCTTC
TRBJ2-3	13	NA	TRBV9	NA	CASSLHRAGTQYF	TGTGCCAGCAGCTTACACCGGGCGGGGACGCAGTATTTT
TRBJ2-7	14	NA	TRBV14	NA	CASSLEGQAYEQYF	TGTGCCAGCAGCTTAGAGGGACAAGCCTACGAGCAGTACTTC
TRBJ2-3	16	NA	TRBV27	TRBD2	CASSLGGGRSTDTQYF	TGTGCCAGCAGTTTAGGCGGCGGGAGAAGCACAGATACGCAGTATTTT
TRBJ2-1	18	NA	TRBV28	TRBD2	CATRYSGPSGISYNEQFF	TGTGCCACCAGATACTCCGGGCCTAGCGGGATTTCTTACAATGAGCAGTTCTTC
TRBJ2-5	17	NA	TRBV27	TRBD2	CASSQATSGRWIETQYF	TGTGCCAGCAGTCAAGCGACTAGCGGGAGGTGGATAGAGACCCAGTACTTC
TRBJ2-7	14	NA	TRBV5-1	TRBD2	CASSLGTRIYEQYF	TGCGCCAGCAGCTTGGGGACTAGAATATACGAGCAGTACTTC
TRBJ2-5	16	NA	TRBV7-9	TRBD1	CASSLGETGGQETQYF	TGTGCCAGCAGCTTAGGAGAGACAGGGGGACAAGAGACCCAGTACTTC
TRBJ1-1	15	NA	TRBV9	NA	CASSVVGRGVTEAFF	TGTGCCAGCAGCGTAGTCGGCAGGGGTGTGACTGAAGCTTTCTTT
TRBJ2-1	15	NA	TRBV27	NA	CASSSREQGFDEQFF	TGTGCCAGCAGTTCCAGGGAACAGGGCTTCGATGAGCAGTTCTTC
TRBJ2-2	16	NA	TRBV15	TRBD2	CATSSLAGGAAGELFF	TGTGCCACCAGCAGTTTAGCGGGGGGTGCGGCCGGGGAGCTGTTTTTT
TRBJ1-1	18	few	TRBV5-1	NA	CASSLALHADWWNTEAFF	TGCGCCAGCAGCTTGGCCCTTCACGCAGACTGGTGGAACACTGAAGCTTTCTTT
TRBJ2-7	16	NA	TRBV5-4	NA	CASSPGGIDRAYEQYF	TGTGCCAGCAGCCCGGGGGGCATCGACCGAGCCTACGAGCAGTACTTC
TRBJ2-2	16	NA	TRBV7-9	TRBD2	CASSPGLAAKTGELFF	TGTGCCAGCAGCCCCGGACTAGCTGCAAAAACCGGGGAGCTGTTTTTT
TRBJ1-5	16	NA	TRBV10-3	NA	CAISESTQGSNQPQHF	TGTGCCATCAGTGAGTCGACCCAGGGGAGCAATCAGCCCCAGCATTTT
TRBJ1-5	15	NA	TRBV7-9	NA	CASSLGAGTAEPQHF	TGTGCCAGCAGCTTAGGGGCGGGAACGGCGGAGCCCCAGCATTTT
TRBJ1-2	18	once	TRBV28	NA	CASSSPSHRPSGNYGYTF	TGTGCCAGCAGCAGCCCATCCCACCGACCCAGCGGGAACTATGGCTACACCTTC
TRBJ2-1	13	NA	TRBV5-1	TRBD2	CASSWGGYNEQFF	TGCGCCAGCAGCTGGGGGGGGTACAATGAGCAGTTCTTC
TRBJ2-7	13	NA	TRBV27	TRBD2	CASSSGGPYEQYF	TGTGCCAGCAGTTCGGGGGGACCCTACGAGCAGTACTTC
TRBJ1-6	16	NA	TRBV5-1	TRBD1	CASKIRAGQTNSPLHF	TGCGCCAGCAAAATCCGGGCGGGACAGACTAATTCACCCCTCCACTTT
TRBJ2-7	17	NA	TRBV9	TRBD1	CASSVDPGTGGSYEQYF	TGTGCCAGCAGCGTAGATCCCGGGACAGGGGGCTCCTACGAGCAGTACTTC
TRBJ1-2	15	NA	TRBV28	NA	CASSSLGRSPLAYTF	TGTGCCAGCAGTTCTCTGGGCAGGTCGCCTTTGGCCTACACCTTC
TRBJ1-2	14	NA	TRBV6-1	NA	CASSEIGLFYGYTF	TGTGCCAGCAGTGAAATTGGGCTTTTCTATGGCTACACCTTC